Shown below are 8 T cell receptor beta chains from a single sample sequenced in a study of blood T cell repertoires in COVID-19 (dated by TCRdb to the early 2020s). The library relied on the immunoSEQ multiplex PCR assay. Sourced from immuneACCESS, this table was stored by TCRdb with only in-frame sequences that have V and J called. A share of the clones is absent; for the studies checked, an unresolved V gene accounts for under half, and the remainder has no known explanation. Present in this sample are about 140,000 clones, approximately 80% of which were seen just once. The top ten clonotypes cover roughly 5% of the sample. Material: PBMCs or T cells enriched from blood (not recorded which). The receptors come from a man between 70 and 80 years old who had been exposed to COVID-19.

This chain uses TRBV29-1 with TRBJ1-4, with unresolved D. The germline CDR1 and CDR2 sequences are SQVTM and ANQGSEA. Trimming took 6 bases from V and 7 from J, leaving 15 bases between them. The CDR3 runs to 13 residues. The CDR3 protein is CSVQSGRGEKLFF. In DNA form, the CDR3 reads TGCAGCGTGCAAAGCGGCCGTGGTGAAAAACTGTTTTTT.

As DNA, the CDR3 is TGTGCCAGCAGCTTGGGACAGGGGGCAGTAAACGAGCAGTACTTC. It specifies CASSLGQGAVNEQYF. V usage is TRBV7-2 and J usage is TRBJ2-7; TRBD1 matches at 12 bases. V lost 3 bases and J lost 5; bases outside the gene matches: 5. CDR3 length: 15 residues. The germline V gene encodes CDR1 SGHTA and CDR2 FQGNSA.

Here the CDR3 DNA reads TGTGCCAGCAGTGAAGCGAAGAACAGTCTTGGAAAACTGTTTTTT. Its translation is CASSEAKNSLGKLFF. The rearrangement links TRBV2 to TRBJ1-4; unclear D gene. Trimming removed 0 bases from V and 10 bases from J, with 15 bases in between. The CDR3 sequence is 15 residues long. Germline V lookup: CDR1 SNHLY, CDR2 FYNNEI. Drawing the rest from reference TRBV2 and TRBJ1-4, the complete variable domain is EPEVTQTPSHQVTQMGQEVILRCVPISNHLYFYWYRQILGQKVEFLVSFYNNEISEKSEIFDDQFSVERPDGSNFTLKIRSTKLEDSAMYFCASSEAKNSLGKLFFGSGTQLSVL.

The chain's CDR3 is CASSQERGAGGAGELFF. CDR3 nucleotides: TGTGCCAGCAGCCAAGAAAGGGGGGCGGGAGGAGCCGGGGAGCTGTTTTTT. The J gene is TRBJ2-2, the V gene TRBV3-1 (or the pseudogene TRBV3-2); 8 bases match TRBD2. V dropped 0 bases and J dropped 6; count of bases not matched to a gene: 9. The CDR3 totals 17 residues. Germline values: CDR1 LGHDT, CDR2 YNNKEL (reference sequence).

This clone occurred a few times. This chain connects TRBV2 to TRBJ2-2; the D is unclear. This CDR3 contains 13 residues. CDR1 and CDR2 (germline): SNHLY, FYNNEI. The V end was cut by 5 bases, the J end by 7 bases, with 11 bases between. The CDR3 here is CASSSNEVGELFF. For the CDR3, the DNA is TGTGCCAGCAGTTCGAACGAGGTCGGGGAGCTGTTTTTT.

The chain recombines TRBV7-2 with TRBJ1-4; 7 bases match TRBD1. V gave up 0 bases and J gave up 5 bases; unmatched junction bases: 3. The CDR3 length is 15 residues. From germline, CDR1 is SGHTA and CDR2 FQGNSA. The CDR3 region has the DNA TGTGCCAGCAGCTTAGCGGGGGGACAGAATGAAAAACTGTTTTTT. Amino acid sequence: CASSLAGGQNEKLFF.

This chain connects TRBV6-1 to TRBJ1-2; the match to TRBD1 covers 7 bases. The junction had 5 bases not matched to a gene; V was cut back by 3 bases and J by 4 bases. The CDR3 is 14 amino acids. Germline V CDR1 and CDR2: MNHNS, SASEGT. Written as DNA, the CDR3 is TGTGCCAGCAGTGACAGAGGGGGCGGCTATGGCTACACCTTC. It is translated as CASSDRGGGYGYTF.

The V gene is TRBV5-4, the J gene TRBJ1-3; TRBD1 might be the D (5 bases). The CDR3 is 13 amino acids. V gave up 1 base and J gave up 9 bases, with 11 bases separating them. Germline CDR1 and CDR2: SGHNT and YYREEE (reference sequence). CDR3 coding DNA: TGTGCCAGCAGCTTGAGTGACCAGGGCACCATATATTTT. It specifies CASSLSDQGTIYF.